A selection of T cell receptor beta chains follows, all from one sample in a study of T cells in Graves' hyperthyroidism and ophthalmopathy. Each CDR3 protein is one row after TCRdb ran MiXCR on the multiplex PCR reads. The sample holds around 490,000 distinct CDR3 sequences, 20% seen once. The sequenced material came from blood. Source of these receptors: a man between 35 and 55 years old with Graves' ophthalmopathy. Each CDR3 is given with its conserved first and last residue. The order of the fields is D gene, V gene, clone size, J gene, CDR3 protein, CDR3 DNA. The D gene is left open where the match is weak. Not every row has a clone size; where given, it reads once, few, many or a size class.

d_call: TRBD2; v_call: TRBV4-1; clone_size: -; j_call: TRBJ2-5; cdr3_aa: CASSLLGLAGREAQYF; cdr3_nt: TGCGCCAGCAGCCTTCTCGGACTAGCGGGTAGGGAGGCCCAGTACTTC
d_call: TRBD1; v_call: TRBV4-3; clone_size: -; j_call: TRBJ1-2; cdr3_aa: CASRPDRGGYGYTF; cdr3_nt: TGCGCCAGCAGACCGGACAGGGGGGGCTATGGCTACACCTTC
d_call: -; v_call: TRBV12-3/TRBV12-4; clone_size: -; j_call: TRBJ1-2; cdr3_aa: CASSPVKGGYGYTF; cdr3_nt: TGTGCCAGCAGTCCGGTTAAAGGGGGATATGGCTACACCTTC
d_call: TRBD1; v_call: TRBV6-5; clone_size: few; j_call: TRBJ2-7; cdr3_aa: CASSSGTGREQYF; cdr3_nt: TGTGCCAGCAGTTCCGGGACAGGGAGGGAGCAGTACTTC
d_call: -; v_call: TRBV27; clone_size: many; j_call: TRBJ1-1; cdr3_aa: CASSLNTGLNTEAFF; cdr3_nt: TGTGCCAGCAGTTTAAATACAGGGTTGAACACTGAAGCTTTCTTT
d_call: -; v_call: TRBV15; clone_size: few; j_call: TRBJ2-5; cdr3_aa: CATSNRGQETQYF; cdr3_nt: TGTGCCACCAGCAATCGGGGCCAAGAGACCCAGTACTTC
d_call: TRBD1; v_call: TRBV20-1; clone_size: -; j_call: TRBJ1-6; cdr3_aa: CSARETGGNSPLHF; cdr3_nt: TGCAGTGCTAGAGAGACAGGGGGCAATTCACCCCTCCACTTT
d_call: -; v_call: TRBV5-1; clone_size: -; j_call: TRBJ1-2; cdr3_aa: CASSVGGRGYTF; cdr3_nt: TGTGCCAGCAGCGTAGGGGGGAGAGGCTACACCTTC
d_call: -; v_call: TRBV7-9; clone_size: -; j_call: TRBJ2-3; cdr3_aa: CASSYRDPTDTQYF; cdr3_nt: TGTGCCAGCAGCTACAGGGACCCCACAGATACGCAGTATTTT
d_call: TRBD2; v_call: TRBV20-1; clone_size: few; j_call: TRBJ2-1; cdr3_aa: CSALGSGGRFF; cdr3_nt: TGCAGTGCCCTAGGAAGCGGGGGGCGGTTCTTC
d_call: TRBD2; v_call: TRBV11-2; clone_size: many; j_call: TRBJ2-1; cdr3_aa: CASSLGASGGVDEQFF; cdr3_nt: TGTGCCAGCAGCTTAGGGGCTAGCGGGGGGGTGGATGAGCAGTTCTTC
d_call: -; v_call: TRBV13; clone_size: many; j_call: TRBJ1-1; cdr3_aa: CASSLGVQGRTEAFF; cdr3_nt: TGTGCCAGCAGCTTGGGCGTTCAGGGCAGGACTGAAGCTTTCTTT
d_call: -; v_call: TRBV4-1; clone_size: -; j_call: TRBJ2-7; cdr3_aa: CASSQMNTYEQYF; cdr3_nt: TGCGCCAGCAGCCAAATGAACACCTACGAGCAGTACTTC
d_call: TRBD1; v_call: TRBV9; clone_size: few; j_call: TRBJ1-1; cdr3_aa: CASSVGDRGYREAFF; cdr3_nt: TGTGCCAGCAGCGTAGGGGACAGGGGGTATAGGGAAGCTTTCTTT
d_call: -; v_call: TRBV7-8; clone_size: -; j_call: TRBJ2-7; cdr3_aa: CASSLKGREYEQYF; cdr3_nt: TGTGCCAGCAGCTTGAAAGGGCGCGAGTACGAGCAGTACTTC
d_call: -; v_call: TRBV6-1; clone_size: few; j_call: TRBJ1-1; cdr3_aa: CASGLEGWGEAFF; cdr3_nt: TGTGCCAGCGGACTTGAGGGGTGGGGTGAAGCTTTCTTT
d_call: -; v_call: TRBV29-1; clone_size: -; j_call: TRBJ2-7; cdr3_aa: CSVERGGQGSPYEQYF; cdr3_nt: TGCAGCGTTGAACGAGGCGGGCAGGGCTCCCCCTACGAGCAGTACTTC
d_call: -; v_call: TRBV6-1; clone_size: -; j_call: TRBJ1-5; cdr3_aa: CASSRQGIGNQPQHF; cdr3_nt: TGTGCCAGCAGCCGTCAGGGAATAGGCAATCAGCCCCAGCATTTT
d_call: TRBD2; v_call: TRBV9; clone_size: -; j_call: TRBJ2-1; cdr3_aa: CASSALAGGSYNEQFF; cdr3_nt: TGTGCCAGCAGCGCCCTAGCGGGAGGGTCCTACAATGAGCAGTTCTTC
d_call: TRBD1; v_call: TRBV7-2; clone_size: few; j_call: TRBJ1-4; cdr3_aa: CASSHPIGTGEEKLFF; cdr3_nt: TGTGCCAGCAGCCATCCGATCGGGACAGGGGAAGAAAAACTGTTTTTT
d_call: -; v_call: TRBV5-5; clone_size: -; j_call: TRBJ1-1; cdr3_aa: CASSSTRTANTEAFF; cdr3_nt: TGTGCCAGCAGCTCGACCCGGACGGCGAACACTGAAGCTTTCTTT
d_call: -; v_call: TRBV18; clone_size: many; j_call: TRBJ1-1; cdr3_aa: CASSPRQGVSEAFF; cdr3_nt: TGTGCCAGCTCACCCCGGCAGGGTGTCTCTGAAGCTTTCTTT